This T cell receptor (beta chain) came from a study of regulatory T cells in long-lasting Graves disease. Arm-PCR of CDR3 regions and iRepertoire HTBI primers were used to build TCR beta libraries. TCRdb re-derived calls from the multiplex PCR reads in MiXCR, one entry per CDR3 protein. The sample shows over 450,000 distinct CDR3 sequences, about 11% of them seen only once. About this clonotype itself: Its antigen remains unidentified.

Findings and caveats of the study: A greater number of public clonotypes (around 2,700) was shared by persistent patients than by new patients (over 900).

Unmatched junction bases numbered 5, after V lost 1 base and J lost 0 bases. The CDR3 is 15 amino acids. Germline CDR1 is DFQATT and CDR2 is SNEGSKA (reference sequence). The time point: newly diagnosed GD, antithyroid drugs for less than 3 months. Extracted PBMC RNA gave rise to the TCR library. These sequences were also reported in another study, on T cells in Graves' hyperthyroidism and ophthalmopathy.

This chain links TRBV20-1 with TRBJ2-7; 8 positions agree with TRBD1. The material sequenced was peripheral blood mononuclear cells (PBMCs), taken at new diagnosis, from a patient treated with antithyroid drugs. The clonotype originates from a woman aged 25 to 39 with Graves disease. The CDR3 spells CSARGLGTGSYEQYF. The CDR3 DNA follows: TGCAGTGCTAGAGGTCTAGGGACAGGCTCCTACGAGCAGTACTTC.